The TCR beta chain described here comes from a study of blood T cell repertoires in COVID-19. Participants came from fewer than 25 US areas, aged about 18 to 89 years. The protocol was immunoSEQ multiplex PCR, while the TCRdb copy is restricted to in-frame clones and leaves out a portion. The sample consists of approximately 65,000 clones, around 65% of them appearing once. Sequences were obtained from PBMCs or T cells enriched from blood (not recorded which). The sequence came from a woman aged 55-75 years who had been exposed to COVID-19.

CDR3 sequence: CAITLDRRRTEAFF. CDR3 nucleotides: TGTGCCATCACTCTGGACAGGAGGAGGACTGAAGCTTTCTTT. V and J are TRBV10-3 and TRBJ1-1; 7 nucleotides align to TRBD1. The trim removed 7 bases at V and 5 bases at J, leaving 10 bases unmatched. The CDR3 loop spans 14 amino acids. CDR1 ENHRY and CDR2 SYGVKD come from the germline V gene.